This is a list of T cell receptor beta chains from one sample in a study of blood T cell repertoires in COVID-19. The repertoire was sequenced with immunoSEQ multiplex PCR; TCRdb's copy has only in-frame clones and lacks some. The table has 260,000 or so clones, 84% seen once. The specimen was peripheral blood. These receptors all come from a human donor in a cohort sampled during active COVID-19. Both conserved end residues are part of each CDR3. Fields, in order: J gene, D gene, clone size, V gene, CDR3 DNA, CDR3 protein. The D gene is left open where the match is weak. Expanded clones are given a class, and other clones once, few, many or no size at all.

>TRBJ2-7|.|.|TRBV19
TGTGCCAGTAGTATCGGAGGCGTCGGGGTATCTTACGAGCAGTACTTC
CASSIGGVGVSYEQYF
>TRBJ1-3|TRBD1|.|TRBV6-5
TGTGCCAGCAGACTTGGACAGGGCTCTGGAAACACCATATATTTT
CASRLGQGSGNTIYF
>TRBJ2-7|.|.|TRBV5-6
TGTGCCAGCAGCTTGACAGGGTACGAGCAGTACTTC
CASSLTGYEQYF
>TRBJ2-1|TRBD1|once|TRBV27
TGTGCCAGCACCCCGGACAGGGCGCCTCGGAATGAGCAGTTCTTC
CASTPDRAPRNEQFF
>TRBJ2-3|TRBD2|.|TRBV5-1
TGCGCCAGCAGCCCGGGAGGGCCGAGTACAGATACGCAGTATTTT
CASSPGGPSTDTQYF
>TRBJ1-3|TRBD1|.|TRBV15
TGTGCCACCAGCAGAGTGGGGGCAGGGGGCGGAAACACCATATATTTT
CATSRVGAGGGNTIYF
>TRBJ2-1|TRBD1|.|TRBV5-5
TGTGCCAGCAGCTTTCGGGACAGGGGATTTAATGAGCAGTTCTTC
CASSFRDRGFNEQFF
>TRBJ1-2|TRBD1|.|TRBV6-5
TGTGCCAGCAGCCTCGGACAGGGGCACGGTGGCTACACCTTC
CASSLGQGHGGYTF
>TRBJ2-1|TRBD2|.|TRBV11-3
TGTGCCAGCAGCTCTCGGACTAGCGGGGGGGCTCCTAATGAGCAGTTCTTC
CASSSRTSGGAPNEQFF
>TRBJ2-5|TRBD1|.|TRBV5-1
TGCGCCAGCAGCTTGGAATGGGACAGGGGCCAAGAGACCCAGTACTTC
CASSLEWDRGQETQYF
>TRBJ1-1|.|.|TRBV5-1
TGCGCCAGCAGCCCCGTCCCCATACAGAACACTGAAGCTTTCTTT
CASSPVPIQNTEAFF
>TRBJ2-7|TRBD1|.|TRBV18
TGTGCCAGCTCACCCGGAGGGACAGGGGGGAACTACGAGCAGTACTTC
CASSPGGTGGNYEQYF